The sequence of this T cell receptor beta chain was determined in a study of blood T cell repertoires in COVID-19. The repertoire was sequenced with immunoSEQ multiplex PCR; TCRdb's copy has only in-frame clones and lacks some. Among over 250,000 clones listed, roughly 86% were seen once. V was trimmed by 0 bases and J by 0 bases, leaving 8 bases between them. In germline, CDR1 is GTSNPN, CDR2 SVGIG (reference sequence). This CDR3 is built from 14 residues. The sample consisted of PBMCs or T cells enriched from blood (not recorded which). The chain has TRBV30 and TRBJ1-2; D might be TRBD1 (6 bases). This clonotype originated in a woman aged 25 to 39 who had recovered from COVID-19. This chain's CDR3 is CAWSVRTANYGYTF. The CDR3 DNA follows: TGTGCCTGGAGTGTCAGGACAGCTAACTATGGCTACACCTTC.